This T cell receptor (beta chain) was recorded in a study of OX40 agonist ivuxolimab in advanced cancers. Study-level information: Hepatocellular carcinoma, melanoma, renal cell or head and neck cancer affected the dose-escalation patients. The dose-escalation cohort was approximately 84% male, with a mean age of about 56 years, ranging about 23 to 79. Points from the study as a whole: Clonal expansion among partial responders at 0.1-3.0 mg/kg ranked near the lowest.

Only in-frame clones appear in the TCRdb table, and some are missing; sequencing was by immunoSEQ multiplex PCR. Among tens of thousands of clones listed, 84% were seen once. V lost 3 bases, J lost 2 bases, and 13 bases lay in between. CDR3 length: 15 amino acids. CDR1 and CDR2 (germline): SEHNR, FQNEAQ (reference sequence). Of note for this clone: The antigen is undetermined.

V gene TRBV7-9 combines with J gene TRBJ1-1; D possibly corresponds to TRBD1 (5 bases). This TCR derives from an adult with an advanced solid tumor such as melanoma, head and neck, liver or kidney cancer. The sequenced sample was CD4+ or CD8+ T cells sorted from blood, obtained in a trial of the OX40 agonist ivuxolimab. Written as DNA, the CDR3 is TGTGCCAGCAGCTTTCTCAGGGAGGATAACACTGAAGCTTTCTTT. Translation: CASSFLREDNTEAFF.